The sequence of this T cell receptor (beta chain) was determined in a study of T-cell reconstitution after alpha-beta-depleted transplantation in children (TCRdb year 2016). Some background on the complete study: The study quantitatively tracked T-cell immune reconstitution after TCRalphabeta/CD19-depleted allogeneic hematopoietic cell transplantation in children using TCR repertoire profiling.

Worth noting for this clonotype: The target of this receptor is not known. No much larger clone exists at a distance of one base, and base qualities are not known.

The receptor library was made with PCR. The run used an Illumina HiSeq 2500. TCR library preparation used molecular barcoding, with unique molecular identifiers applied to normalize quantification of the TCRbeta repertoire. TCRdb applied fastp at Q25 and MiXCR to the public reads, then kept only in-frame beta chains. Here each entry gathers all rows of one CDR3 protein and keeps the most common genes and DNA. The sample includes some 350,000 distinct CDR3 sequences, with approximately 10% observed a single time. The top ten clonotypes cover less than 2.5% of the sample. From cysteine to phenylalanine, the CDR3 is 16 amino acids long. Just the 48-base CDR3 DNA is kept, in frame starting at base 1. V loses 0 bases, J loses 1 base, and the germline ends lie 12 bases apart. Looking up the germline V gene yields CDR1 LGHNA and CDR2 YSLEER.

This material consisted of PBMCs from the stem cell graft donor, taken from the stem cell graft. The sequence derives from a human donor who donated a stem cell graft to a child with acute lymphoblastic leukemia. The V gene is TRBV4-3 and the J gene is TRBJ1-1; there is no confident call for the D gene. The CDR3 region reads CASSQEEAVRNTEAFF. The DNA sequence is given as TGCGCCAGCAGCCAAGAGGAGGCGGTAAGGAACACTGAAGCTTTCTTT.